Sequencing of this T cell receptor (beta chain) was carried out in a study of T-cell reconstitution after alpha-beta-depleted transplantation in children. V shed 6 bases and J shed 7 bases, with 7 bases lying between them. The CDR3 runs to 11 residues. Preparing the TCRbeta library involved the use of unique molecular identifiers. TCRdb itself ran the PCR reads through MiXCR, one entry per CDR3 protein. The table lists roughly 500,000 distinct CDR3 sequences, around a third of them singletons. The clonotype comes from a human donor who donated a stem cell graft to a child with aplastic anemia. The input for sequencing was PBMCs from the stem cell graft donor, taken from the stem cell graft. The V gene is TRBV12-3 or TRBV12-4, the J gene TRBJ2-1; D is uncertain. The CDR3 is CASSQANEQFF. The DNA for the CDR3 is TGTGCCAGCAGCCAGGCTAATGAGCAGTTCTTC.